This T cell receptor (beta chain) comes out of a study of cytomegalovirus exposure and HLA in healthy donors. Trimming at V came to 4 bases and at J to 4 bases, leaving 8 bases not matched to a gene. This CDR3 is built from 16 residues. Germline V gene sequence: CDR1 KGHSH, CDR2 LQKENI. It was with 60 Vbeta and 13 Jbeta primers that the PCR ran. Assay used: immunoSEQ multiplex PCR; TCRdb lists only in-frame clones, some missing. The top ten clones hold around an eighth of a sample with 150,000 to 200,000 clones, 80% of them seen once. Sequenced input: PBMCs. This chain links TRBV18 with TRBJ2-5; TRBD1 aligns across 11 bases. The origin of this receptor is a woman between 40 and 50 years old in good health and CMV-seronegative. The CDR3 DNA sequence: TGTGCCAGCTCACTTACCGGGACAGGGGGGTCAGAGACCCAGTACTTC. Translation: CASSLTGTGGSETQYF. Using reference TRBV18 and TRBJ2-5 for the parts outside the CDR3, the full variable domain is NAGVMQNPRHLVRRRGQEARLRCSPMKGHSHVYWYRQLPEEGLKFMVYLQKENIIDESGMPKERFSAEFPKEGPSILRIQQVVRGDSAAYFCASSLTGTGGSETQYFGPGTRLLVL.